The next 4 T cell receptor beta chains were all read from a single sample in a study of shared clonotypes between healthy human individuals. This table comes from immunoSEQ multiplex PCR, and its TCRdb copy is limited to in-frame clones, with some not included. The table lists approximately 1.5 million clones, under 99% of them singletons. Sequenced sample: naive CD4+ T cells sorted from blood. Subset indicated: CD45RA+ positively selected. The source is a man aged 25-40 years in good health.

The chain combines TRBV28 with TRBJ1-5; 7 bases map to TRBD1. The J segment lost 0 bases and the V segment lost 6 bases, leaving 8 bases of the junction unmatched. Germline V CDR1 and CDR2: MDHEN, SYDVKM. CDR3 length: 16 amino acids. The CDR3, as DNA: TGTGCCAGCAGCTACACAGGGGATTATAGCAATCAGCCCCAGCATTTT. Translation: CASSYTGDYSNQPQHF.

Details on this clone: An end of the junction differs from the germline gene, which may be a read error. The rearrangement joins TRBV7-7 to TRBJ2-7, with D uncertain. CDR3 length: 13 residues. Germline CDR1 is SSHAT and CDR2 is FNYEAQ (reference sequence). The CDR3 protein is CASSLGPNVEQYF. Here the CDR3 DNA reads TGTGCTAGCAGCTTAGGGCCTAACGTCGAGCAGTACTTC.

The V gene is TRBV5-6, the J gene TRBJ1-5, with no clear D. The CDR3 contains 13 residues. CDR1 and CDR2 from the germline V gene are SGHDT and YYEEEE. The V and J ends lost 0 bases and 5 bases respectively, with 6 bases between them. The CDR3 protein is CASSLAGYQPQHF. The CDR3 DNA is TGTGCCAGCAGCTTGGCCGGGTATCAGCCCCAGCATTTT.

The rearrangement uses TRBV19 and TRBJ1-5; 7 positions match TRBD1. Trimming took 5 bases from V and 4 from J; bases not matched to a gene: 5. The CDR3 is made up of 14 amino acids. Per germline, CDR1 LNHDA and CDR2 SQIVND (reference sequence). In DNA, the CDR3 is TGTGCCAGTAGTGGAGGACAGGCAAATCAGCCCCAGCATTTT. Its translation: CASSGGQANQPQHF.